These 14 T cell receptor beta chains share one sample of origin, sequenced in a study of graft-versus-host responses after intestinal transplantation. The starting material, graft tissue, was processed to release intraepithelial and lamina propria lymphocytes. Some clones are missing from TCRdb's copy, which holds only in-frame ones; the method was immunoSEQ multiplex PCR. There are just under 6,500 clones in the sample; roughly 80% occur only once, and less than 8% lies in the top ten. The sample here was ileum tissue, taken approximately 290 days after intestinal transplant. Receptors were obtained from a human patient who received an intestinal transplant, so some T cells may come from the graft donor.

The rearrangement uses TRBV2 and TRBJ1-2; the D is unclear. This CDR3 region has 13 residues. Germline V lookup: CDR1 SNHLY, CDR2 FYNNEI. V was cut by 3 bases and J by 1 base, with 6 bases left in between. The CDR3 DNA is TGTGCCAGCAGTGATAGGGTTAACTATGGCTACACCTTC. Its translation is CASSDRVNYGYTF.

CDR3 region: CASSDRDRLSSTDTQYF. The DNA of the CDR3 is TGTGCCAGCAGCGACCGGGACAGGTTGTCTAGCACAGATACGCAGTATTTT. This chain uses TRBV7-9 with TRBJ2-3, with 8 bases that match TRBD1. The V segment lost 5 bases and the J segment 0 bases; nucleotides outside the gene matches: 10. The CDR3 is 17 residues long. CDR1 and CDR2 from the germline V gene are SEHNR and FQNEAQ (reference sequence).

The chain combines TRBV4-2 with TRBJ2-7; D uncertain. Germline lookup yields CDR1 LGHNA and CDR2 YNFKEQ. The CDR3 is 10 residues long. The V end lost 6 bases, the J end lost 5 bases, and 5 bases lay between the germline ends. This chain's CDR3 is CASRPHEQYF. CDR3 nucleotide sequence: TGTGCCAGCAGGCCCCACGAGCAGTACTTC.

The CDR3 sequence: CASSLSERGATYEQYF. For the CDR3, the DNA is TGTGCCAGCAGTTTATCAGAGCGGGGGGCCACCTACGAGCAGTACTTC. The chain has TRBV6-5 and TRBJ2-7; 9 nucleotides line up with TRBD2. Germline CDR1 is MNHEY and CDR2 is SVGAGI. This CDR3 spans 16 amino acids. V dropped 4 bases and J dropped 2; count of bases not matched to a gene: 9.

The DNA of the CDR3 is TGTGCCAGCAGCTTCAAAGGAACAGTGGGCGAGCAGTACTTC. Protein product: CASSFKGTVGEQYF. The V call is TRBV21-1, the J call TRBJ2-7; the table's TRBD1 call for D was not verified on the DNA. TRBV21-1 is a recognized pseudogene. This CDR3 is 14 amino acids long.

This chain uses TRBV20-1 with TRBJ1-1; D is possibly TRBD1 (5 bases). CDR3 length: 11 residues. CDR1 DFQATT and CDR2 SNEGSKA come from the germline V gene (reference sequence). Trimming took off 5 bases at V and 8 bases at J, with 12 bases between the two ends. The CDR3 sequence is CSAGGQWEAFF. CDR3 nucleotides: TGCAGTGCTGGGGGTCAGTGGGAAGCTTTCTTT.

The chain recombines TRBV5-1 with TRBJ2-2; D might be TRBD2 (6 bases). Germline V gives CDR1 SGHRS, CDR2 YFSETQ. Trimming stripped 3 bases from V and 1 base from J, with 10 bases between. The CDR3 length is 15 residues. Here the CDR3 DNA reads TGCGCCAGCAGCTCTTTGGGGGGGAACACCGGGGAGCTGTTTTTT. It specifies CASSSLGGNTGELFF.

The chain couples TRBV5-1 to TRBJ2-1; no reliable D call. V lost 0 bases, J lost 2 bases, and 3 bases lay in between. Germline V lookup: CDR1 SGHRS, CDR2 YFSETQ. The CDR3 has 13 amino acids. CDR3 DNA: TGCGCCAGCAGCTTGGGAGCCTACAATGAGCAGTTCTTC. It translates to CASSLGAYNEQFF.

The V and J genes are TRBV6-1 and TRBJ2-3; D may be TRBD2 (6 bases). Trimming removed 7 bases at V and 0 bases at J, with 11 bases between. Germline-derived CDR1 and CDR2 are MNHNS and SASEGT. The CDR3 extends over 14 amino acids. The CDR3 loop is CASMSSGSTDTQYF. The CDR3 bases are TGTGCCAGCATGTCGAGCGGGAGCACAGATACGCAGTATTTT.

This chain uses TRBV7-3 with TRBJ2-5; D gene unclear. The CDR3 totals 13 residues. The germline V and J ends were trimmed by 3 bases and 5 bases, with 10 bases remaining between them. Germline CDR1 is SGHTA and CDR2 is FQGTGA. In nucleotides, the CDR3 is TGTGCCAGCAGCTTCGGCTACTCGGAGACCCAGTACTTC. The encoded protein is CASSFGYSETQYF.

The CDR3 is CASSTGYNEQFF. CDR3 coding DNA: TGTGCCAGTAGTACAGGGTACAATGAGCAGTTCTTC. The chain joins TRBV19 to TRBJ2-1, with a possible D match to TRBD1 (5 bases). Trimming cost V 4 bases and J 4 bases, with 5 bases left between them. The germline V gene has CDR1 LNHDA and CDR2 SQIVND (reference sequence). The CDR3 length is 12 residues.

The V call is TRBV27, the J call TRBJ1-3; no clear D gene. The CDR3 spans 15 residues. Germline values: CDR1 MNHEY, CDR2 SMNVEV (reference sequence). The V end was cut by 7 bases, the J end by 3 bases, with 16 bases between. DNA of the CDR3: TGTGCCAGCAACCCCCTCGCCAGGCTTGGAAACACCATATATTTT. Translating gives CASNPLARLGNTIYF.

The chain is built from TRBV7-9 and TRBJ2-5; 11 positions match TRBD2. Germline V lookup: CDR1 SEHNR, CDR2 FQNEAQ (reference sequence). V shed 3 bases and J 2 bases; nucleotides not matched to a gene: 11. The CDR3 spans 18 residues. The DNA for the CDR3 is TGTGCCAGCAGCTTGGGGACTAGCGGATTCCCCCCTCAAGAGACCCAGTACTTC. The encoded protein is CASSLGTSGFPPQETQYF.

This sequence joins TRBV4-2 and TRBJ2-2; D possibly uses TRBD1 or TRBD2 (6 bases each). Trimming removed 4 bases from V and 4 bases from J, with 22 bases in between. The CDR3 runs to 18 residues. CDR1 and CDR2 (germline): LGHNA, YNFKEQ. The CDR3 DNA is TGTGCCAGCAGCCCAAGGGGGGTCGTCGGGAAGACCACCGGGGAGCTGTTTTTT. This translates into CASSPRGVVGKTTGELFF.